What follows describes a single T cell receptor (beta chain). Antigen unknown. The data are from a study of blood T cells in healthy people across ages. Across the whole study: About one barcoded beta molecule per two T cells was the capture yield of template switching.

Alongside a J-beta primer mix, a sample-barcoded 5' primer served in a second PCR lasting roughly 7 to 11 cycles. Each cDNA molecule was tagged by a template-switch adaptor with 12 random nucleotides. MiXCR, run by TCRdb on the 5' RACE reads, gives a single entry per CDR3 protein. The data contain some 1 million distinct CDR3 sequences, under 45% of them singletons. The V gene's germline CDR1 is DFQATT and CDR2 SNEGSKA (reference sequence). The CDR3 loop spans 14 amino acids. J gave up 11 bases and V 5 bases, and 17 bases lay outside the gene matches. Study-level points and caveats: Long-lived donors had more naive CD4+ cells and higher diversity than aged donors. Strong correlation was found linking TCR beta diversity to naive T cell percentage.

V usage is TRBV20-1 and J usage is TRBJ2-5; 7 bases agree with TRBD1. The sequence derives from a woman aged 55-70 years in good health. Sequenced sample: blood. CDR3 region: CSAPDRVTHNEQYF. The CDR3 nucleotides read TGCAGTGCTCCCGACAGGGTAACTCACAATGAGCAGTACTTC.